These T cell receptor beta chains were read from a single sample in a study of cytomegalovirus exposure and HLA in healthy donors. Produced via immunoSEQ multiplex PCR; TCRdb's table is partial and in-frame only. The sample comprises 250,000 to 300,000 clones, around 89% of which are singletons, and roughly 0.4% rests with the top ten. The sample comprised PBMCs. The receptors shown here come from a woman aged 18-29 years in good health and CMV-seronegative. The CDR3 runs from the conserved cysteine through the conserved F or W. A D gene is named only where the DNA matches it firmly. Only part of the rows carry a size: once, few, many, or a class if the clone is expanded.

d_gene: -; j_gene: TRBJ1-5; abundance: few; v_gene: TRBV2; CDR3nt: TGTGCCAGCAGTCCCCTGAGGGCCCATAGCAATCAGCCCCAGCATTTT; CDR3aa: CASSPLRAHSNQPQHF
d_gene: TRBD2; j_gene: TRBJ2-5; abundance: -; v_gene: TRBV5-1; CDR3nt: TGCGCCAGCAGCTTTCGGGGGGGCCAAGAGACCCAGTACTTC; CDR3aa: CASSFRGGQETQYF
d_gene: -; j_gene: TRBJ1-5; abundance: -; v_gene: TRBV28; CDR3nt: TGTGCCAGCAGCTTGTCCCTTGATTTAGCAGCTTATAGCAATCAGCCCCAGCATTTT; CDR3aa: CASSLSLDLAAYSNQPQHF
d_gene: TRBD1; j_gene: TRBJ1-1; abundance: once; v_gene: TRBV4-1; CDR3nt: TGCGCCAGCAGCCAAACATTTCGACAGGGGAACACTGAAGCTTTCTTT; CDR3aa: CASSQTFRQGNTEAFF
d_gene: TRBD1; j_gene: TRBJ1-2; abundance: once; v_gene: TRBV28; CDR3nt: TGTGCCAGCAGTTCACCAACAGGGGGCTGGAACTATGGCTACACCTTC; CDR3aa: CASSSPTGGWNYGYTF
d_gene: TRBD1; j_gene: TRBJ2-7; abundance: -; v_gene: TRBV6-6; CDR3nt: TGTGCCAGCAGTTACTCCAGGGGGCCCTACGAGCAGTACTTC; CDR3aa: CASSYSRGPYEQYF
d_gene: -; j_gene: TRBJ2-7; abundance: -; v_gene: TRBV6-6; CDR3nt: TGTGCCAGCATTCTCGGACAGTCCCATCTCTACGAGCAGTACTTC; CDR3aa: CASILGQSHLYEQYF
d_gene: -; j_gene: TRBJ2-3; abundance: -; v_gene: TRBV5-1; CDR3nt: TGCGCCAGCACCCTGGGGCAAAAAAGGACAGATACGCAGTATTTT; CDR3aa: CASTLGQKRTDTQYF
d_gene: TRBD2; j_gene: TRBJ2-3; abundance: -; v_gene: TRBV28; CDR3nt: TGTGCCAGCAGTTTAACTAGCGGGGGGGAGGATACGCAGTATTTT; CDR3aa: CASSLTSGGEDTQYF
d_gene: TRBD2; j_gene: TRBJ2-5; abundance: -; v_gene: TRBV19; CDR3nt: TGTGCCAGTAGTTCTATAGCGGGGGCGCAAGAGACCCAGTACTTC; CDR3aa: CASSSIAGAQETQYF
d_gene: -; j_gene: TRBJ1-4; abundance: -; v_gene: TRBV19; CDR3nt: TGTGCCAGTAGACACTCGGGGACAACTAATGAAAAACTGTTTTTT; CDR3aa: CASRHSGTTNEKLFF
d_gene: TRBD2; j_gene: TRBJ2-3; abundance: -; v_gene: TRBV9; CDR3nt: TGTGCCAGCAGCGTCGCCGGGACTAGCGCGTTGTCAGATACGCAGTATTTT; CDR3aa: CASSVAGTSALSDTQYF
d_gene: -; j_gene: TRBJ1-2; abundance: -; v_gene: TRBV7-9; CDR3nt: TGTGCCAGCAGCTTACCCCAGGGAGACAGGTCTGAAGCTAACTATGGCTACACCTTC; CDR3aa: CASSLPQGDRSEANYGYTF
d_gene: TRBD1; j_gene: TRBJ1-5; abundance: -; v_gene: TRBV9; CDR3nt: TGTGCCAGCAGCCCGGGACAGGGGGATTCTAGCAATCAGCCCCAGCATTTT; CDR3aa: CASSPGQGDSSNQPQHF
d_gene: TRBD2; j_gene: TRBJ2-1; abundance: -; v_gene: TRBV2; CDR3nt: TGTGCCAGCAAAGGGCATGCGCGGGGGGCCCCCGCCTACAATGAGCAGTTCTTC; CDR3aa: CASKGHARGAPAYNEQFF
d_gene: -; j_gene: TRBJ1-2; abundance: -; v_gene: TRBV27; CDR3nt: TGTGCCAGCAATCCATCAACAGGGTACTATGGCTACACCTTC; CDR3aa: CASNPSTGYYGYTF
d_gene: -; j_gene: TRBJ1-6; abundance: -; v_gene: TRBV27; CDR3nt: TGTGCCAGCAGTTTGGGCAGGGTGAATAATTCACCCCTCCACTTT; CDR3aa: CASSLGRVNNSPLHF
d_gene: TRBD2; j_gene: TRBJ2-1; abundance: -; v_gene: TRBV29-1; CDR3nt: TGCAGCGTTGAAGGGGCTAGCGGGGGTATGAATGAGCAGTTCTTC; CDR3aa: CSVEGASGGMNEQFF
d_gene: -; j_gene: TRBJ1-4; abundance: -; v_gene: TRBV5-1; CDR3nt: TGCGCCAGCAGCTCGTGGGGCCGTGATGAAAAACTGTTTTTT; CDR3aa: CASSSWGRDEKLFF
d_gene: -; j_gene: TRBJ2-1; abundance: -; v_gene: TRBV25-1; CDR3nt: TGTGCCAGCAGTGAGGCGGCAGTCTCCTACAATGAGCAGTTCTTC; CDR3aa: CASSEAAVSYNEQFF
d_gene: TRBD2; j_gene: TRBJ2-1; abundance: -; v_gene: TRBV5-6; CDR3nt: TGTGCCAGCAGCTTGGGAGGAGCGGGGGCGTACAATGAGCAGTTCTTC; CDR3aa: CASSLGGAGAYNEQFF
d_gene: TRBD1; j_gene: TRBJ1-5; abundance: -; v_gene: TRBV27; CDR3nt: TGTGCCAAACCAGACAGGGGCAATCAGCCCCAGCATTTT; CDR3aa: CAKPDRGNQPQHF
d_gene: TRBD1; j_gene: TRBJ2-4; abundance: -; v_gene: TRBV6-1; CDR3nt: TGTGCCAGCAGTCACCGGGACAGACGGGACATTCAGTACTTC; CDR3aa: CASSHRDRRDIQYF
d_gene: -; j_gene: TRBJ2-3; abundance: -; v_gene: TRBV7-7; CDR3nt: TGTGCTAGCAGCTTCTTAGCTAGCACAGATACGCAGTATTTT; CDR3aa: CASSFLASTDTQYF
d_gene: TRBD2; j_gene: TRBJ2-7; abundance: -; v_gene: TRBV9; CDR3nt: TGTGCCAGCAGCGTAGCGGGACTAGACTACGAGCAGTACTTC; CDR3aa: CASSVAGLDYEQYF
d_gene: -; j_gene: TRBJ1-2; abundance: -; v_gene: TRBV18; CDR3nt: TGTGCCAGCTCACCCTCCTCAGGCGTCCCCCTCTATGGCTACACCTTC; CDR3aa: CASSPSSGVPLYGYTF
d_gene: TRBD2; j_gene: TRBJ2-2; abundance: -; v_gene: TRBV5-1; CDR3nt: TGCGCCAGCAGCTTATCTTCGACTAGCAGAGGCGGGGAGCTGTTTTTT; CDR3aa: CASSLSSTSRGGELFF
d_gene: TRBD2; j_gene: TRBJ2-5; abundance: -; v_gene: TRBV2; CDR3nt: TGTGCCAGCATGAGGACTAGCGGGCGTCAAGAGACCCAGTACTTC; CDR3aa: CASMRTSGRQETQYF
d_gene: TRBD1; j_gene: TRBJ1-4; abundance: -; v_gene: TRBV7-9; CDR3nt: TGTGCCAGCAGCTCCAGGGGGACTAATGAAAAACTGTTTTTT; CDR3aa: CASSSRGTNEKLFF
d_gene: -; j_gene: TRBJ2-7; abundance: -; v_gene: TRBV9; CDR3nt: TGTGCCAGCAGCGTGGAGCCTGTGTTTTGGAGCTCCTACGAGCAGTACTTC; CDR3aa: CASSVEPVFWSSYEQYF
d_gene: -; j_gene: TRBJ1-1; abundance: -; v_gene: TRBV9; CDR3nt: TGTGCCAGCAGCGTAGGTACAATGAACACTGAAGCTTTCTTT; CDR3aa: CASSVGTMNTEAFF
d_gene: TRBD2; j_gene: TRBJ2-1; abundance: -; v_gene: TRBV27; CDR3nt: TGTGCCAGCCGGCGCCTGGCGGGGGGTTCCAATGAGCAGTTCTTC; CDR3aa: CASRRLAGGSNEQFF
d_gene: TRBD2; j_gene: TRBJ2-3; abundance: -; v_gene: TRBV6-1; CDR3nt: TGTGCCAGCAGTGAAGACAGAGCGGGGGGTTTTAGAGATACGCAGTATTTT; CDR3aa: CASSEDRAGGFRDTQYF
d_gene: -; j_gene: TRBJ1-1; abundance: -; v_gene: TRBV27; CDR3nt: TGTGCCAGCAGTTTAGTAAGGGGGAACACTGAAGCTTTCTTT; CDR3aa: CASSLVRGNTEAFF
d_gene: -; j_gene: TRBJ2-4; abundance: once; v_gene: TRBV2; CDR3nt: TGTGCCAGCAGTGATTGGTCCGGGTTCGGGGACATTCAGTACTTC; CDR3aa: CASSDWSGFGDIQYF
d_gene: TRBD1; j_gene: TRBJ2-1; abundance: -; v_gene: TRBV7-8; CDR3nt: TGTGCCAGCAGCCCGGACAGGGGGGGTAAGTTCTTC; CDR3aa: CASSPDRGGKFF
d_gene: -; j_gene: TRBJ1-6; abundance: -; v_gene: TRBV6-5; CDR3nt: TGTGCCAGCAGTTACTCGATGGCCATCGCCCTCCACTTT; CDR3aa: CASSYSMAIALHF
d_gene: TRBD1; j_gene: TRBJ1-2; abundance: -; v_gene: TRBV28; CDR3nt: TGTGCCAGCCAGGGGGGCTATGGCTACACCTTC; CDR3aa: CASQGGYGYTF
d_gene: TRBD1; j_gene: TRBJ2-7; abundance: -; v_gene: TRBV14; CDR3nt: TGTGCCAGCAGCCCCCTCCTGGGACAGGGGGCCCACGAGCAGTACTTC; CDR3aa: CASSPLLGQGAHEQYF
d_gene: TRBD1; j_gene: TRBJ1-2; abundance: -; v_gene: TRBV6-6; CDR3nt: TGTGCCAGCAGTTACGGGACAGGGTATAACTATGGCTACACCTTC; CDR3aa: CASSYGTGYNYGYTF
d_gene: TRBD1; j_gene: TRBJ1-6; abundance: -; v_gene: TRBV29-1; CDR3nt: TGCAGCGTCAGGACAGGGGGGTTCAGTTCACCCCTCCACTTT; CDR3aa: CSVRTGGFSSPLHF
d_gene: -; j_gene: TRBJ1-6; abundance: few; v_gene: TRBV25-1; CDR3nt: TGTGCCAGCAGTGAATTTGGGGGCAATTCACCCCTCCACTTT; CDR3aa: CASSEFGGNSPLHF
d_gene: TRBD2; j_gene: TRBJ2-7; abundance: -; v_gene: TRBV7-2; CDR3nt: TGTGCCAGCAGCTTAACTGCAGTGCGGGGGGGCTACGAGCAGTACTTC; CDR3aa: CASSLTAVRGGYEQYF
d_gene: TRBD1; j_gene: TRBJ2-7; abundance: -; v_gene: TRBV5-6; CDR3nt: TGTGCCAGCAGCGGTGGGACAGGGGGAGTCCACGAGCAGTACTTC; CDR3aa: CASSGGTGGVHEQYF
d_gene: -; j_gene: TRBJ1-3; abundance: once; v_gene: TRBV7-3; CDR3nt: TGTGCCAGCAGTCCGGGGGGAGACACCATATATTTT; CDR3aa: CASSPGGDTIYF
d_gene: TRBD1; j_gene: TRBJ2-1; abundance: -; v_gene: TRBV5-1; CDR3nt: TGCGCCAGCAGCTGGGGACAGGGAGTGATATGGGAGCAGTTCTTC; CDR3aa: CASSWGQGVIWEQFF
d_gene: -; j_gene: TRBJ1-1; abundance: -; v_gene: TRBV20-1; CDR3nt: TGCAGTGCTAGTCTCGACACTGAAGCTTTCTTT; CDR3aa: CSASLDTEAFF
d_gene: -; j_gene: TRBJ2-1; abundance: -; v_gene: TRBV2; CDR3nt: TGTGCCAGCAGCCCGGAGGGTGAGGGGTACAATGAGCAGTTCTTC; CDR3aa: CASSPEGEGYNEQFF
d_gene: TRBD1; j_gene: TRBJ2-3; abundance: -; v_gene: TRBV5-1; CDR3nt: TGCGCCAAAGGACAGGGCCTCACATATACGCAGTATTTT; CDR3aa: CAKGQGLTYTQYF
d_gene: TRBD2; j_gene: TRBJ2-5; abundance: -; v_gene: TRBV5-1; CDR3nt: TGCGCCAGCAGCCCCGGGACTAGCGGGGGGTACCAAGAGACCCAGTACTTC; CDR3aa: CASSPGTSGGYQETQYF
d_gene: -; j_gene: TRBJ1-1; abundance: -; v_gene: TRBV30; CDR3nt: TGTGCCTGGATGGCGGACACTGAAGCTTTCTTT; CDR3aa: CAWMADTEAFF
d_gene: -; j_gene: TRBJ2-2; abundance: -; v_gene: TRBV5-1; CDR3nt: TGCGCCAGCAGCTTGCAGGCAGGGTCGGCCGGGGAGCTGTTTTTT; CDR3aa: CASSLQAGSAGELFF